Listed below are T cell receptor beta chains from one sample, sequenced in a study of blood T cell repertoires in COVID-19. The data were produced by immunoSEQ multiplex PCR, yet TCRdb's version contains in-frame clones alone and is incomplete. The sample carries some 110,000 clones, 82% recorded once. The sample was peripheral blood. The receptors come from an elderly woman with acute or convalescent COVID-19. The CDR3 runs from the conserved cysteine through the conserved F or W. D genes are given only for firm matches. Where a row states a size, it is once, few, many or the class of an expanded clone; other rows omit it.

V gene	D gene	J gene	clone size	CDR3 DNA	CDR3 protein
TRBV28	TRBD2	TRBJ2-1	.	TGTGCCAGCAGGTTAGCGGGAGATGGTGACAATGAGCAGTTCTTC	CASRLAGDGDNEQFF
TRBV21-1	.	TRBJ2-2	.	TGTGCCAGCGATAGCGGGAGTCTGAACACCGGGGAGCTGTTTTTT	CASDSGSLNTGELFF
TRBV11-3	TRBD1	TRBJ1-1	.	TGTGCCAGCAGCAAGGACAGGGACCAGCAAGCTTTCTTT	CASSKDRDQQAFF
TRBV28	.	TRBJ1-4	.	TGTGCCAGCAGTTTGGAGGCCGCGGAAAAACTGTTTTTT	CASSLEAAEKLFF
TRBV10-2	TRBD2	TRBJ2-3	.	TGCGCCAGCAGGGTAGCGGGAGGGCCGACAGATACGCAGTATTTT	CASRVAGGPTDTQYF
TRBV2	.	TRBJ1-5	.	TGTGCCAGCAGTGACGCCAGGGATTACAATCAGCCCCAGCATTTT	CASSDARDYNQPQHF
TRBV29-1	.	TRBJ1-1	.	TGCAGCGTTGAAGATCAGAGGACAGAGGTAGCTTTCTTT	CSVEDQRTEVAFF
TRBV2	TRBD2	TRBJ2-3	.	TGTGCCAGCAACCGACTAGCGGCGTTCACAGATACGCAGTATTTT	CASNRLAAFTDTQYF
TRBV28	.	TRBJ1-1	.	TGTGCCAGCAATCCCCCCCCGGGGGTTCAGGGCAACACTGAAGCTTTCTTT	CASNPPPGVQGNTEAFF
TRBV14	.	TRBJ2-1	.	TGTGCCAGCAGCCAAGAGAGAACTTATTCCGGTGAGCAGTTCTTC	CASSQERTYSGEQFF
TRBV4-2	.	TRBJ2-1	.	TGTGCCAGCAGCCCGGTAGCGAGCTCCTACAATGAGCAGTTCTTC	CASSPVASSYNEQFF
TRBV27	TRBD1	TRBJ2-1	.	TGTGCCAGCAGTACATCGGACAGGGCGAGGAGGGGTTACAATGAGCAGTTCTTC	CASSTSDRARRGYNEQFF
TRBV12-3/TRBV12-4	.	TRBJ2-1	.	TGTGCCAGCAGAAACAGATCCCACAATGAGCAGTTCTTC	CASRNRSHNEQFF
TRBV25-1	TRBD1	TRBJ1-2	once	TGTGCCAGCAGTCCGACAGGGGGCCTTTCCTATGGCTACACCTTC	CASSPTGGLSYGYTF
TRBV21-1	.	TRBJ2-7	few	TGTGCCAGCAGCTTGCGCGGGAGCAAGTTTGGCTACGAGCAGTACTTC	CASSLRGSKFGYEQYF
TRBV3-1/TRBV3-2	TRBD2	TRBJ2-3	.	TGTGCCAGCAGCCAGGGGACTAGCGGGGTCGATACGCAGTATTTT	CASSQGTSGVDTQYF
TRBV7-9	.	TRBJ2-6	.	TGTGCCAGCAGCCCCCCCGGTCTCTCTGGGGCCAACGTCCTGACTTTC	CASSPPGLSGANVLTF
TRBV28	.	TRBJ1-5	.	TGTGCCACGTGGGGGGGGCTAAGCAATCAGCCCCAGCATTTT	CATWGGLSNQPQHF
TRBV19	.	TRBJ1-2	once	TGTGCCAGTAGTATTCCGGGACTCTGGTATGGCTACACCTTC	CASSIPGLWYGYTF
TRBV19	.	TRBJ1-1	.	TGTGCCAGTAGTTTCTCGCAGGTGTGGACTGAAGCTTTCTTT	CASSFSQVWTEAFF
TRBV24-1	.	TRBJ1-1	.	TGTGCCACCAGTTCAGGGGCCATGAACACTGAAGCTTTCTTT	CATSSGAMNTEAFF
TRBV19	.	TRBJ2-6	once	TGTGCCAGTCGCCGAGACAGCCTCTCTGGGGCCAACGTCCTGACTTTC	CASRRDSLSGANVLTF
TRBV28	TRBD1	TRBJ1-3	.	TGTGCCAGCACAACAGGGGCCGGCTCTGGAAACACCATATATTTT	CASTTGAGSGNTIYF
TRBV5-1	.	TRBJ2-7	.	TGCGCCAGCAGCCGGACAGATTACGAGCAGTACTTC	CASSRTDYEQYF
TRBV5-5	TRBD1	TRBJ1-5	.	TGTGCCAGCAGCAGGGACAGGGGGCACAATCAGCCCCAGCATTTT	CASSRDRGHNQPQHF
TRBV7-9	TRBD2	TRBJ2-1	.	TGTGCCAGCCTGGAGGCGGGAGGGAGCGATGAGCAGTTCTTC	CASLEAGGSDEQFF
TRBV2	.	TRBJ2-2	.	TGTGCCAGCAGTTTTGGGACTTCTCCGAACACCGGGGAGCTGTTTTTT	CASSFGTSPNTGELFF
TRBV28	TRBD2	TRBJ2-7	once	TGTGCCAGCAGAACGGGACTAGAGTACGAGCAGTACTTC	CASRTGLEYEQYF
TRBV12-5	.	TRBJ2-5	.	TGTGCTAGTGGTTTGGTAGGGGGAATGGAGACCCAGTACTTC	CASGLVGGMETQYF
TRBV4-2	TRBD1	TRBJ2-3	.	TGTGCCAGCAGCGGGACAGCGGCTAGCACAGATACGCAGTATTTT	CASSGTAASTDTQYF
TRBV15	.	TRBJ2-7	.	TGTGCCACCAGCAGAACGACGACTAGGGCAACCTACGAGCAGTACTTC	CATSRTTTRATYEQYF
TRBV5-1	.	TRBJ2-2	.	TGCGCCAGCAGCTTGACTAGCTACACCGGGGAGCTGTTTTTT	CASSLTSYTGELFF
TRBV14	TRBD1	TRBJ2-1	.	TGTGCCAGCAGCCAAAAGACAGGGGTCCACAATGAGCAGTTCTTC	CASSQKTGVHNEQFF
TRBV11-2	.	TRBJ2-2	once	TGTGCCAGCAGCTCGGGACTCTCTTACGGGGAGCTGTTTTTT	CASSSGLSYGELFF
TRBV7-9	.	TRBJ1-4	.	TGTGCCAGCAGCTTAGAGGGACTTTCAGGTGCAACTAATGAAAAACTGTTTTTT	CASSLEGLSGATNEKLFF